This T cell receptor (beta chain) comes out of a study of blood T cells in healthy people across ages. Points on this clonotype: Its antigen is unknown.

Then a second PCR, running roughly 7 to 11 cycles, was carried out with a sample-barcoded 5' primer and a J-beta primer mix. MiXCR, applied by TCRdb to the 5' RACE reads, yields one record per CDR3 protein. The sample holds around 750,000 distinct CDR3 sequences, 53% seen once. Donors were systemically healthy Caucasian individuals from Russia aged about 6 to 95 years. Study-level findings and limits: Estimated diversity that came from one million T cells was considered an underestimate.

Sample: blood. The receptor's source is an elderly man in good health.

CDR3 sequence reads: CASSPSGTVKNTEAFF. In nucleotides, the CDR3 is TGCGCCAGCAGCCCTTCCGGGACAGTCAAGAACACTGAAGCTTTCTTT. The V call is TRBV5-1, the J call TRBJ1-1, with 7 bases identical to TRBD1. The germline CDR1 and CDR2 sequences are SGHRS and YFSETQ. This CDR3 contains 16 residues. After removal of 4 bases from V and 1 base from J, the junction contained 10 bases not matched to a gene.